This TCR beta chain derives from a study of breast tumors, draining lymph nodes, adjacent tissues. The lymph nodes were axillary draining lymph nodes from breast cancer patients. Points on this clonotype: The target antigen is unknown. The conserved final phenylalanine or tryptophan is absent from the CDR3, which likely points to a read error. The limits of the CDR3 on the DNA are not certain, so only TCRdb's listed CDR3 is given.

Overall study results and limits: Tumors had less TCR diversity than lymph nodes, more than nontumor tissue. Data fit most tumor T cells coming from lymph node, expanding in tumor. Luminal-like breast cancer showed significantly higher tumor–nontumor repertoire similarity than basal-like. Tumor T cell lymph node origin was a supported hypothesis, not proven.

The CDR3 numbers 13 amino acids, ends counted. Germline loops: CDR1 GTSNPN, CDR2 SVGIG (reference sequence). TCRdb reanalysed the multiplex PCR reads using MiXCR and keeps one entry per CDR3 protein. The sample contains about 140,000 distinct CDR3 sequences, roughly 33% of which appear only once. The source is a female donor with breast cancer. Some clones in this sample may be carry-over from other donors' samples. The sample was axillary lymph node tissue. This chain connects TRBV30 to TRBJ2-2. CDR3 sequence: CAWRATYTGELMS.